This TCR beta chain was documented in a study of blood T cell repertoires in COVID-19. Across the study: COVID-19 samples collected from the United States, Italy and Spain covered acute and convalescent phases. T cells, B-cell-depleted T cells, or PBMCs supplied cDNA or gDNA.

CDR3 size: 15 residues. Germline CDR1 reads ENHRY; CDR2 reads SYGVKD. J gave up 2 bases and V 8 bases, and 7 bases lay outside the gene matches. Original methodology: Reference gene primer amplification gave nucleated cell count estimates. Sequencing used immunoSEQ multiplex PCR; TCRdb keeps in-frame clones, though not all of them. That table is the source of V, J and clone size, and D and trimming were worked out from the DNA. The sample shows about 170,000 clones, around nine tenths of them seen only once. The gene calls are TRBV10-3 and TRBJ2-2; 8 bases map to TRBD1. Sequencing was performed on peripheral blood. The sequence was obtained from a man between 45 and 60 years old who had recovered from COVID-19. CDR3 amino acids: CAICTTGVNTGELFF. CDR3 bases: TGTGCCATCTGCACGACAGGGGTTAACACCGGGGAGCTGTTTTTT.